These 6 T cell receptor beta chains were all obtained from the same sample, sequenced in a study of prognosis after radiotherapy for stage I lung cancer. The genomic DNA TCR beta CDR3 region underwent two rounds of multiplex PCR. TRBV and TRBJ genes each had their own specific primers in first-round PCR. TCRdb processed the multiplex PCR reads anew with MiXCR; each CDR3 protein has one entry. This table has about 21,000 distinct CDR3 sequences, roughly 44% appearing once. Sequenced material: PBMCs, taken before or after stereotactic body radiation therapy (not recorded which). The receptors here all came from a donor over 45 with non-small cell lung cancer.

As regards this clonotype: The junction does not match germline at one end; this may be a read error. The CDR3 DNA follows: TGTGCTAGTGTTTTGGTACTCGGACATGGGGCTGGGTCACCCCTCCACTTT. This translates into CASVLVLGHGAGSPLHF. The chain has TRBV12-5 and TRBJ1-6, with D maybe TRBD1 (5 bases). Germline V gene data show CDR1 as LGHNT and CDR2 as FRNRAP. The CDR3 sequence is 17 residues long. Complete variable domain (other parts from reference TRBV12-5 and TRBJ1-6): DARVTQTPRHKVTEMGQEVTMRCQPILGHNTVFWYRQTMMQGLELLAYFRNRAPLDDSGMPKDRFSAEMPDATLATLKIQPSEPRDSAVYFCASVLVLGHGAGSPLHFGNGTRLTVT.

This clonotype was counted between two and nine times. One base separates it from a far larger clone, so it is likely a read error. This chain links TRBV6-6 with TRBJ2-7; weak D call: TRBD2 (7 bases). Trimming cost V 0 bases and J 6 bases, with 15 bases left between them. The CDR3 is 15 residues long. Germline CDR1 reads MNHNY; CDR2 reads SVGAGI (reference sequence). CDR3 amino acids: CASSYSRGGSCEQYF. The CDR3 DNA reads as TGTGCCAGCAGTTACTCGAGGGGGGGATCTTGCGAGCAGTACTTC.

This clonotype was counted at least ten times. The chain employs TRBV5-1 and TRBJ2-7, with 10 bases identical to TRBD2. The length of the CDR3 is 15 residues. In germline, CDR1 is SGHRS, CDR2 YFSETQ. V shed 4 bases, J shed 0 bases, and the junction held 4 bases outside the gene matches. In DNA, the CDR3 is TGCGCCAGCAGCAGGACTAGCGGTTCCTCCTACGAGCAGTACTTC. Its translation: CASSRTSGSSYEQYF.

The genes are TRBV11-2 and TRBJ2-3; D uncertain. The CDR3 spans 13 residues. CDR1 SGHAT and CDR2 FQNNGV come from the germline V gene. V lost 1 base and J lost 5, with 7 bases in between. For the CDR3, the DNA is TGTGCCAGCAGCTTAGGGGCTAGAGATACGCAGTATTTT. Translated, it gives CASSLGARDTQYF.

Turning to this clonotype: It is likely a read error: a sequence one base away is far more abundant. This CDR3 is missing its conserved last phenylalanine or tryptophan, likely due to a read error. The chain recombines TRBV7-9 with TRBJ1-5; TRBD1 aligns across 7 bases. CDR1 and CDR2 from the germline V gene are SEHNR and FQNEAQ (reference sequence). The CDR3 loop spans 14 amino acids. The V and J ends lost 1 base and 5 bases, in that order; junction bases with no gene match: 2. The CDR3: CASSLEGGDQPQHY. CDR3 in DNA: TGTGCCAGCAGCTTAGAAGGGGGCGATCAGCCCCAGCATTAT.

The V gene is TRBV6-1, the J gene TRBJ2-7; 7 bases line up with TRBD1. The V segment lost 4 bases and the J segment 6 bases; nucleotides outside the gene matches: 12. Per germline, CDR1 MNHNS and CDR2 SASEGT. The CDR3 contains 15 residues. The CDR3 region is CASSGSVQGSSEQYF. The DNA for the CDR3 is TGTGCCAGCAGTGGTTCGGTACAGGGGAGCAGCGAGCAGTACTTC.